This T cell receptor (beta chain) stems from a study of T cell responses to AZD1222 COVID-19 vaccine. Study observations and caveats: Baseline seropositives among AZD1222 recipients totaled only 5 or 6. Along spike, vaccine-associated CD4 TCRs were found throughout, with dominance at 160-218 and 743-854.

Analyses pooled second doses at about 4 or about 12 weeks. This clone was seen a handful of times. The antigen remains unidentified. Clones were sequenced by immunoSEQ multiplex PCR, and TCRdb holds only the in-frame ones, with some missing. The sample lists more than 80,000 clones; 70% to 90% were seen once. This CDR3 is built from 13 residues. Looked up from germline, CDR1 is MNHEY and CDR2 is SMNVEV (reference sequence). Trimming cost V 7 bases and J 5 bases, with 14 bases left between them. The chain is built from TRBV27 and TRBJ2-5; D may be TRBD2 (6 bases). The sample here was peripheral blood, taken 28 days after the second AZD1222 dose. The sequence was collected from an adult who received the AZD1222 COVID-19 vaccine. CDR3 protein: CASMMGGGETQYF. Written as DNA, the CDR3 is TGTGCCAGCATGATGGGAGGTGGGGAGACCCAGTACTTC.